What follows are 10 T cell receptor beta chains derived from one specimen sequenced in a study of OX40 agonist ivuxolimab in advanced cancers. Profiled with immunoSEQ multiplex PCR; TCRdb holds only in-frame clones, not every one. This sample carries 41,000 or so clones, 85% of them seen once, and the ten largest clones take roughly 2.5%. Sequencing used CD4+ or CD8+ T cells sorted from blood, obtained in a trial of the OX40 agonist ivuxolimab. The source is an adult with an advanced solid tumor such as melanoma, head and neck, liver or kidney cancer.

This clone was seen only a few times. This chain uses TRBV9 with TRBJ2-3; 7 bases are shared with TRBD2. The CDR3 is 19 amino acids. The germline gives CDR1 SGDLS, CDR2 YYNGEE. Germline trimming cut 0 bases from V and 5 bases from J; bases unmatched to any gene: 18. CDR3 residues: CASSVAASGVVGYVDTQYF. CDR3 nucleotides: TGTGCCAGCAGCGTAGCTGCTAGCGGCGTAGTAGGATATGTAGATACGCAGTATTTT.

Only a few counts were recorded for this clone. The chain is built from TRBV19 and TRBJ2-3, with D maybe TRBD1 (5 bases). The CDR3 is 14 amino acids. Trimming cost V 5 bases and J 8 bases, with 17 bases left between them. Germline values: CDR1 LNHDA, CDR2 SQIVND (reference sequence). The CDR3 sequence: CASSGNRQVATQYF. The CDR3 region has the DNA TGTGCCAGTAGTGGTAACAGGCAAGTTGCTACGCAGTATTTT.

This clone turned up a few times. This sequence joins TRBV30 and TRBJ1-2, with D possibly TRBD1 on 6 matching bases. This CDR3 comprises 14 residues. Deletions cut 5 bases from V and 8 bases from J, with 21 bases between. Germline assignment: CDR1 GTSNPN and CDR2 SVGIG (reference sequence). The CDR3 here is CAWRKAGGGLGYTF. In nucleotides, the CDR3 is TGTGCCTGGCGAAAGGCCGGGGGCGGCCTAGGCTACACCTTC.

CDR3 loop: CASSSPGGISYNEQFF. The CDR3 nucleotides read TGTGCCAGCAGTTCCCCGGGGGGGATCTCCTACAATGAGCAGTTCTTC. The chain recombines TRBV28 with TRBJ2-1; 8 bases line up with TRBD2. Looked up from germline, CDR1 is MDHEN and CDR2 is SYDVKM. The CDR3 spans 16 residues. Unmatched junction bases numbered 5, after V lost 4 bases and J lost 0 bases.

The chain is built from TRBV27 and TRBJ1-3; no clear D. The CDR3 is made up of 14 amino acids. CDR1 and CDR2 from the germline V gene are MNHEY and SMNVEV (reference sequence). V lost 3 bases and J lost 7, with 13 bases in between. In DNA form, the CDR3 reads TGTGCCAGCAGTTTCCCCCCGCCATCGAACACCATATATTTT. Protein sequence: CASSFPPPSNTIYF.

This chain connects TRBV6-5 to TRBJ1-1, with a weak D call TRBD1 (5 bases). Trimming left V 0 bases short and J 7 bases short, with 18 bases between. Germline assignment: CDR1 MNHEY and CDR2 SVGAGI. CDR3 length: 16 amino acids. The CDR3 region has the DNA TGTGCCAGCAGTTACTCAGGACAAACCTTCAGAGGTGAAGCTTTCTTT. This encodes CASSYSGQTFRGEAFF.

Only a few counts were recorded for this clone. The rearrangement uses TRBV10-2 and TRBJ2-4; D ambiguous. CDR1 and CDR2 (germline): WSHSY, SAAADI. V shed 3 bases and J shed 0 bases, with 12 bases lying between them. This CDR3 has 16 residues. Written as DNA, the CDR3 is TGCGCCAGCAGTGATCCGGCCTCAGTAGCCAAAAACATTCAGTACTTC. Its protein is CASSDPASVAKNIQYF.

The chain combines TRBV2 with TRBJ2-7; D not resolved. CDR1 and CDR2 from the germline V gene are SNHLY and FYNNEI. Trimming pared 3 bases from V and 3 bases from J, leaving 9 bases between. This CDR3 contains 13 residues. CDR3 sequence (DNA): TGTGCCAGCAGTGAGAACAACCGCTACGAGCAGTACTTC. The encoded protein is CASSENNRYEQYF.

The chain recombines TRBV9 with TRBJ2-6; D gene ambiguous. The germline V gene encodes CDR1 SGDLS and CDR2 YYNGEE. Deletions cut 6 bases from V and 2 bases from J, with 6 bases between. This CDR3 has 13 residues. The CDR3 here is CASTHTGANVLTF. CDR3 coding DNA: TGTGCCAGCACCCACACTGGGGCCAACGTCCTGACTTTC.

The V gene is TRBV9, the J gene TRBJ1-2; TRBD1 matches at 11 bases. Germline values: CDR1 SGDLS, CDR2 YYNGEE. The CDR3 has 17 amino acids. V trimming: 0 bases; J trimming: 4 bases; junction bases outside the gene matches: 8. Here the CDR3 reads CASSVGRTGGAVYGYTF. The CDR3, as DNA: TGTGCCAGCAGCGTAGGTAGGACAGGGGGCGCCGTCTATGGCTACACCTTC.